The 29 T cell receptor beta chains presented below share a single source sample, sequenced in a study of T cells expressing NK-cell markers. After re-calling the 5' RACE reads, TCRdb lists one entry per CDR3 protein, DNA absent. The repertoire table contains under 600,000 distinct CDR3 sequences. Sequencing was carried out using blood T cells: a sorted CD56 or NKG2C T cell subset, CD4+ or CD8+ T cells, or bulk PBMC T cells (not recorded which). The receptors here all came from a woman between 50 and 59 years old in good health.

The chain couples TRBV5-1 to TRBJ2-1; TCRdb designates TRBD1, a call that cannot be tested without DNA. The CDR3 is 15 amino acids. CDR1 is SGHRS and CDR2 is YFSETQ in the germline V gene. Here the CDR3 reads CASSPTPGQRNEQFF.

The V call is TRBV24-1, the J call TRBJ2-5; TCRdb reports TRBD2, a call that lacks DNA to check it against. CDR3 length: 16 residues. CDR1 and CDR2 from the germline V gene are KGHDR and SFDVKD. The CDR3: CATSDSSGNGWETQYF.

The chain employs TRBV12-3 or TRBV12-4 and TRBJ2-6. There are 17 residues in the CDR3. The CDR3 here is CASSLRLGESGANVLTF.

J is TRBJ2-1 and V is TRBV24-1; TCRdb lists TRBD2, though no DNA is available to test this call. The CDR3 spans 15 residues. Per the germline V gene, CDR1 is KGHDR and CDR2 is SFDVKD. The CDR3 region is CATSESAGLGGGQFF.

This chain uses TRBV7-6 with TRBJ1-2. CDR1 is SGHVS, CDR2 FNYEAQ, per germline. This CDR3 has 13 residues. CDR3 protein: CASTPKEGYGYTF. Full variable domain (missing parts from reference TRBV7-6 and TRBJ1-2): GAGVSQSPRYKVTKRGQDVALRCDPISGHVSLYWYRQALGQGPEFLTYFNYEAQQDKSGLPNDRFSAERPEGSISTLTIQRTEQRDSAMYRCASTPKEGYGYTFGSGTRLTVV.

The J gene is TRBJ2-1, the V gene TRBV10-2; TCRdb returns TRBD2, unconfirmable since there is no DNA. Germline values: CDR1 WSHSY, CDR2 SAAADI. This CDR3 is 15 amino acids long. CDR3 amino acids: CASSEGTSGSREQFF.

The rearrangement uses TRBV7-2 and TRBJ2-5; TCRdb lists TRBD1, though no DNA is available to test this call. The CDR3 extends over 15 amino acids. The germline V gene encodes CDR1 SGHTA and CDR2 FQGNSA. CDR3 region: CASTPQVNSMETQYF. Combining the CDR3 with reference TRBV7-2 and TRBJ2-5 gives the whole variable domain GAGVSQSPSNKVTEKGKDVELRCDPISGHTALYWYRQSLGQGLEFLIYFQGNSAPDKSGLPSDRFSAERTGGSVSTLTIQRTQQEDSAVYLCASTPQVNSMETQYFGPGTRLLVL.

The chain recombines TRBV11-2 with TRBJ2-3; the TRBD2 assignment by TCRdb is unverifiable without DNA. The CDR3 covers 17 residues. Germline CDR1 SGHAT, CDR2 FQNNGV. The CDR3 is CASSLRAGRISTDTQYF.

The V call is TRBV5-1, the J call TRBJ2-5; TCRdb gives TRBD2 as the D gene, but with no DNA this cannot be confirmed. Germline V gene lookup returns CDR1 SGHRS and CDR2 YFSETQ. The CDR3 has 15 amino acids. The CDR3 loop is CASSLAASAGETQYF. The whole variable domain, remainder taken from reference TRBV5-1 and TRBJ2-5, is KAGVTQTPRYLIKTRGQQVTLSCSPISGHRSVSWYQQTPGQGLQFLFEYFSETQRNKGNFPGRFSGRQFSNSRSEMNVSTLELGDSALYLCASSLAASAGETQYFGPGTRLLVL.

The gene calls are TRBV20-1 and TRBJ2-7; without DNA, the TCRdb call of TRBD2 cannot be checked. The CDR3 totals 16 residues. In germline, CDR1 is DFQATT, CDR2 SNEGSKA (reference sequence). CDR3 in amino acids: CSARRPGLAGAYEQYF.

V usage is TRBV29-1 and J usage is TRBJ2-1; TCRdb outputs TRBD2, but without DNA this stays unchecked. Germline V gene data show CDR1 as SQVTM and CDR2 as ANQGSEA. The CDR3 totals 14 residues. The chain's CDR3 is CSGMGLAGGGEQFF.

The chain has TRBV3-1 and TRBJ2-1; absent DNA, TCRdb's TRBD2 call cannot be checked. The CDR3 extends over 16 amino acids. Germline V lookup: CDR1 LGHDT, CDR2 YNNKEL (reference sequence). The CDR3 region is CASSQAGGPSYNEQFF.

This rearrangement joins TRBV5-5 to TRBJ1-2. This CDR3 has 11 amino acids. In germline, CDR1 is SGHKS, CDR2 YYEKEE (reference sequence). CDR3 protein: CASSSLPGYTF.

The chain links TRBV6-5 to TRBJ1-2; there is no DNA to check the TCRdb D call of TRBD1. CDR1 MNHEY and CDR2 SVGAGI come from the germline V gene. This CDR3 has 13 amino acids. The CDR3 loop is CASRNTGGSGYTF.

This chain uses TRBV5-6 with TRBJ2-1. The CDR3 is 13 residues long. CDR1 and CDR2 (germline): SGHDT, YYEEEE. The CDR3 sequence: CASSCPSCDEQFF.

J is TRBJ2-3 and V is TRBV5-1; the TRBD1 assignment by TCRdb is unverifiable without DNA. The CDR3 sequence is 15 residues long. Germline V lookup: CDR1 SGHRS, CDR2 YFSETQ. Here the CDR3 reads CASGQRPSSTDTQYF.

The chain links TRBV6-5 to TRBJ2-2. CDR1 is MNHEY, CDR2 SVGAGI, per germline. The CDR3 runs to 13 residues. The CDR3: CASSTTHIGELFF.

The rearrangement links TRBV20-1 to TRBJ2-7; the D call from TCRdb, TRBD1, cannot be confirmed without DNA. The germline V gene encodes CDR1 DFQATT and CDR2 SNEGSKA (reference sequence). The CDR3 sequence is 15 residues long. CDR3 loop: CSARDLGQRAYEQYF.

V gene TRBV6-1 combines with J gene TRBJ1-1. CDR3 length: 14 residues. Germline CDR1 and CDR2: MNHNS and SASEGT. CDR3 region: CASRLTGGGAEAFF.

This chain connects TRBV7-2 to TRBJ2-3. Germline V CDR1 and CDR2: SGHTA, FQGNSA. There are 13 residues in the CDR3. CDR3: CASSEWRKDTQYF.

This chain links TRBV4-1 with TRBJ2-7; checking the TCRdb D call of TRBD1 is not possible without DNA. The germline V gene encodes CDR1 MGHRA and CDR2 YSYEKL. The CDR3 sequence is 16 residues long. The CDR3 loop is CASSQIGQGRIGEQYF.

The chain employs TRBV27 and TRBJ2-3; no DNA is available, so the TRBD2 call from TCRdb remains unchecked. The CDR3 has 16 amino acids. From germline, CDR1 is MNHEY and CDR2 SMNVEV (reference sequence). The CDR3: CASSLFAGGGADTQYF.

The V and J genes are TRBV20-1 and TRBJ2-7; the TCRdb D gene call, TRBD2, has no DNA to confirm it. Germline values: CDR1 DFQATT, CDR2 SNEGSKA (reference sequence). This CDR3 is 15 amino acids long. The CDR3 region is CSARGQTSGSYEQYF.

J is TRBJ2-3 and V is TRBV20-1. Germline lookup yields CDR1 DFQATT and CDR2 SNEGSKA (reference sequence). The CDR3 loop spans 16 amino acids. Here the CDR3 reads CSARDPQQASTDTQYF.

The genes are TRBV4-1 and TRBJ2-1; the D gene TCRdb calls, TRBD2, cannot be checked with no DNA. This CDR3 spans 16 amino acids. Germline V gives CDR1 MGHRA, CDR2 YSYEKL. The CDR3 region is CASSPPSGRSYNEQFF.

This rearrangement joins TRBV6-5 to TRBJ1-3. There are 15 residues in the CDR3. Germline loops: CDR1 MNHEY, CDR2 SVGAGI. This CDR3 is CASSYTPDSGNTIYF.

The chain joins TRBV3-1 to TRBJ1-1; TCRdb reports TRBD1, a call that lacks DNA to check it against. This CDR3 region has 15 residues. From germline, CDR1 is LGHDT and CDR2 YNNKEL (reference sequence). The CDR3 sequence is CASRNWTGKNTEAFF. The whole variable domain, filled in from reference TRBV3-1 and TRBJ1-1, reads DTAVSQTPKYLVTQMGNDKSIKCEQNLGHDTMYWYKQDSKKFLKIMFSYNNKELIINETVPNRFSPKSPDKAHLNLHINSLELGDSAVYFCASRNWTGKNTEAFFGQGTRLTVV.

The chain carries TRBV11-2 and TRBJ2-5; no DNA is available, so the TRBD1 call from TCRdb remains unchecked. The CDR3 runs 15 residues. Per germline, CDR1 SGHAT and CDR2 FQNNGV. CDR3 loop: CASSLGQGTQETQYF.

The chain links TRBV7-9 to TRBJ1-2; absent DNA, TCRdb's TRBD1 call cannot be checked. The CDR3 is made up of 14 amino acids. Germline V lookup: CDR1 SEHNR, CDR2 FQNEAQ (reference sequence). The CDR3 loop reads CASSPRLGIGGYTF.